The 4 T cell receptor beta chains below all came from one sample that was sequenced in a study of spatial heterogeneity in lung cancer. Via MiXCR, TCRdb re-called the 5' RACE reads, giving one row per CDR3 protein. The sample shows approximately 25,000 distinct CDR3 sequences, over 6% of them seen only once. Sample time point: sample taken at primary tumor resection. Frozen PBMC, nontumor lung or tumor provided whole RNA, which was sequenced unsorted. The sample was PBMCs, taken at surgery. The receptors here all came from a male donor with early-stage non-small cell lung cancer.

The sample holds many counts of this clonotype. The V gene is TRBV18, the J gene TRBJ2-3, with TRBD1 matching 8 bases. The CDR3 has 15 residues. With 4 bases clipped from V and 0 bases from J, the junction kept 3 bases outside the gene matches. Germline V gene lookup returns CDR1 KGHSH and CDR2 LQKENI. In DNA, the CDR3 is TGTGCCAGCTCACTTCGACAGGGGAGCACAGATACGCAGTATTTT. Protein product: CASSLRQGSTDTQYF.

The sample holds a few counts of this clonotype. The chain's CDR3 is CASSQGQGRDEQFF. The CDR3 DNA sequence: TGTGCCAGCAGCCAAGGACAGGGGAGGGATGAGCAGTTCTTC. The chain links TRBV4-2 to TRBJ2-1, with a tentative D call TRBD1 (8 bases). The germline CDR1 and CDR2 sequences are LGHNA and YNFKEQ. V was shortened by 1 base and J by 8 bases, with 12 bases between the two germline ends. The CDR3 is made up of 14 amino acids.

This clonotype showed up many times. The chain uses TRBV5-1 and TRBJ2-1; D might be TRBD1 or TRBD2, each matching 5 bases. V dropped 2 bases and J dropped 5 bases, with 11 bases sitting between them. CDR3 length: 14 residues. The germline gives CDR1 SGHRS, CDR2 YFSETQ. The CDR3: CASSFGTKDNEQFF. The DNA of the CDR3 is TGCGCCAGCAGCTTTGGGACCAAGGACAATGAGCAGTTCTTC. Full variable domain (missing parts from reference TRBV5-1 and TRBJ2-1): KAGVTQTPRYLIKTRGQQVTLSCSPISGHRSVSWYQQTPGQGLQFLFEYFSETQRNKGNFPGRFSGRQFSNSRSEMNVSTLELGDSALYLCASSFGTKDNEQFFGPGTRLTVL.

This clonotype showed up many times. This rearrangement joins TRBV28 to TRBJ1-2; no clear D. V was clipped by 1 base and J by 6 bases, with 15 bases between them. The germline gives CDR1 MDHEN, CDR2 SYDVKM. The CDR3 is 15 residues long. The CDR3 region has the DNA TGTGCCAGCAGTTTATCCATAGCTAACTACGATGGCTACACCTTC. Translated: CASSLSIANYDGYTF.